These T cell receptor beta chains were read from a single sample in a study of blood T cell repertoires in COVID-19. Method: immunoSEQ multiplex PCR; TCRdb's copy keeps in-frame clones and lacks some. The profile shows approximately 77,000 clones, around 77% of them singletons. The sequencing sample was made of peripheral blood. The source of these receptors is a man aged 65 to 79 with active or convalescent COVID-19. The CDR3 runs from the conserved cysteine through the conserved F or W. D genes are given only for firm matches. Clone size is shown for a subset of rows, as once, few, many or a class of expanded clone.

d_call | clone_size | j_call | v_call | cdr3_nt | cdr3_aa
. | . | TRBJ1-2 | TRBV6-5 | TGTGCCAGCAGACCGACAGCCAACTATGGCTACACCTTC | CASRPTANYGYTF
. | . | TRBJ1-2 | TRBV28 | TGTGCCAGCAGTTTTCGCTATGGCTACACCTTC | CASSFRYGYTF
. | . | TRBJ2-5 | TRBV5-1 | TGCGCCAGCAGCTCCCTGGAGACCCAGTACTTC | CASSSLETQYF
TRBD1 | . | TRBJ2-2 | TRBV11-2 | TGTGCCAGCAGCCCAACCCGGGACAGCTCAGGGGAGCTGTTTTTT | CASSPTRDSSGELFF
. | few | TRBJ1-1 | TRBV19 | TGTGCCAGTAGTATTGGAGAATACACTGAAGCTTTCTTT | CASSIGEYTEAFF
. | . | TRBJ2-1 | TRBV5-4 | TGTGCCAGCAGCTTGGACGCGAGCTCCTACAATGAGCAGTTCTTC | CASSLDASSYNEQFF
TRBD2 | . | TRBJ2-1 | TRBV9 | TGTGCCAGCAGCGTAGATAGCGGGGGGCGCTACAATGAGCAGTTCTTC | CASSVDSGGRYNEQFF
. | . | TRBJ2-7 | TRBV6-2/TRBV6-3 | TGTGCCAGCAGTTTCCGTAATGCCTTAGCCCGGGAGCAGTACTTC | CASSFRNALAREQYF
. | . | TRBJ2-5 | TRBV6-5 | TGTGCCAGCAGGAACGAACGGGGGGCACGGGAGACCCAGTACTTC | CASRNERGARETQYF
TRBD1 | . | TRBJ1-5 | TRBV7-9 | TGTGCCAGCAGCTTAGGACAGGGGGCGAATCAGCCCCAGCATTTT | CASSLGQGANQPQHF
. | few | TRBJ1-2 | TRBV29-1 | TGCAGCGTTGAGGCTTCATCGCATGGCTACACCTTC | CSVEASSHGYTF
TRBD1 | few | TRBJ1-5 | TRBV6-5 | TGTGCCAGTAAAACAGGGGAACAGCCCCAGCATTTT | CASKTGEQPQHF
. | . | TRBJ1-5 | TRBV28 | TGTGCCAGCAGTTCATACAGGAACTCGATTCAGCCCCAGCATTTT | CASSSYRNSIQPQHF
. | . | TRBJ1-2 | TRBV6-5 | TGTGCCAGCAGGGAGCGGGATTACTATGGCTACACCTTC | CASRERDYYGYTF
. | . | TRBJ1-2 | TRBV6-5 | TGTGCCAGCAGCCGGGGTCGAGGGGGGGAGGATGGCTACACCTTC | CASSRGRGGEDGYTF
. | few | TRBJ1-2 | TRBV20-1 | TGCAGTGCTTCATTAGGGGCCAGCTACACCTTC | CSASLGASYTF
. | . | TRBJ1-3 | TRBV28 | TGTGCCAGCAAAAAGGGGTCCTCTGGAAACACCATATATTTT | CASKKGSSGNTIYF
TRBD1 | . | TRBJ2-7 | TRBV5-1 | TGCGCCAGCAGCACAACCGGGACAGGGGGCGCCGAGCAGTACTTC | CASSTTGTGGAEQYF
TRBD1 | . | TRBJ1-1 | TRBV19 | TGTGCCAGTGGGGGACAGGGGTACACTGAAGCTTTCTTT | CASGGQGYTEAFF
. | . | TRBJ1-6 | TRBV28 | TGTGCCAGCAGTTCCCCTGTGGGGCACAATTCACCCCTCCACTTT | CASSSPVGHNSPLHF
TRBD1 | . | TRBJ1-5 | TRBV19 | TGTGCCAGTAGGAGGACAGGGGTGTTCGGTCAGCCCCAGCATTTT | CASRRTGVFGQPQHF
TRBD1 | . | TRBJ2-3 | TRBV30 | TGTGCCTGGAGCCTTAGAGGGGGCCCCACAGATACGCAGTATTTT | CAWSLRGGPTDTQYF
. | . | TRBJ1-1 | TRBV7-6 | TGTGCCAGCACCCCCATGACGGGGGACACTGAAGCTTTCTTT | CASTPMTGDTEAFF
. | medium-sized | TRBJ2-1 | TRBV2 | TGTGCCAGCAAGCCCCACAATGAGCAGTTCTTC | CASKPHNEQFF
TRBD1 | . | TRBJ2-5 | TRBV5-1 | TGCGCCAGCAGCAAGGGACAGGGTCATGAGACCCAGTACTTC | CASSKGQGHETQYF
. | once | TRBJ1-2 | TRBV6-5 | TGTGCCAGCATTCGGACAGAACAGGAGTCCTATGGCTACACCTTC | CASIRTEQESYGYTF
TRBD1 | . | TRBJ2-7 | TRBV12-3/TRBV12-4 | TGTGCCAGCAGTCCCGGGACAGCCTACGAGCAGTACTTC | CASSPGTAYEQYF
TRBD1 | . | TRBJ2-7 | TRBV5-4 | TGTGCCAGCAGCCCCCGGACAGGGGAAGTTCCTCACGAGCAGTACTTC | CASSPRTGEVPHEQYF
TRBD1 | . | TRBJ2-5 | TRBV5-1 | TGCGCCAGCACGCGTGGACAGGGGAGGGAGACCCAGTACTTC | CASTRGQGRETQYF
TRBD1 | . | TRBJ2-3 | TRBV6-5 | TGTGCCAGCAGTTACTCTCGACAGGGGTGGGATACGCAGTATTTT | CASSYSRQGWDTQYF
. | . | TRBJ1-5 | TRBV28 | TGTGCCAGCATAAGAGCGCTGGATCAGCCCCAGCATTTT | CASIRALDQPQHF
. | . | TRBJ1-5 | TRBV19 | TGTGCCAGTAGTATAGACAGGGAACAGCCCCAGCATTTT | CASSIDREQPQHF
TRBD1 | . | TRBJ2-1 | TRBV24-1 | TGTGCCACCAGTAAAGGGGACAGGGGGCCCAATGAGCAGTTCTTC | CATSKGDRGPNEQFF
. | . | TRBJ1-1 | TRBV3-1/TRBV3-2 | TGTGCCAGCAGCCAAAGAACAGAGGGAGCGGACACTGAAGCTTTCTTT | CASSQRTEGADTEAFF
. | . | TRBJ2-7 | TRBV2 | TGTGCCAGCATGAGCACAGGGCGCTGGGGGGAGCAGTACTTC | CASMSTGRWGEQYF
TRBD2 | few | TRBJ2-7 | TRBV2 | TGTGCCAGCAGTGAAGAGAGACTAGCGGGGGCCCAGTACTTC | CASSEERLAGAQYF
TRBD1 | . | TRBJ1-2 | TRBV28 | TGTGCCAGCAGTATGGGACAGGTGGCTTCTGGCTATGGCTACACCTTC | CASSMGQVASGYGYTF
TRBD1 | . | TRBJ2-5 | TRBV11-2 | TGTGCCAGCAGCCAGGGACAGGGAAACGTAGGGACCCAGTACTTC | CASSQGQGNVGTQYF
. | . | TRBJ2-7 | TRBV28 | TGTGCCAGCAGTCGACTGGAAGCCTACGAGCAGTACTTC | CASSRLEAYEQYF
. | few | TRBJ1-1 | TRBV7-9 | TGTGCCAGCAGCCCAACGGGGATTGAAGCTTTCTTT | CASSPTGIEAFF
. | . | TRBJ1-6 | TRBV6-8 | TGTGCCAGCAGTTACCACATCTCACCCCTCCACTTT | CASSYHISPLHF
. | few | TRBJ2-5 | TRBV20-1 | TGCAGTGCTAGTTCCTCCTCGGGGGAGACCCAGTACTTC | CSASSSSGETQYF
. | . | TRBJ2-7 | TRBV5-1 | TGCGCCAGCAGCTTCGGGTTCTCCTCCTACGAGCAGTACTTC | CASSFGFSSYEQYF
. | . | TRBJ1-1 | TRBV11-3 | TGTGCCAGCAGCTCCCCAGGAGGCACTGAAGCTTTCTTT | CASSSPGGTEAFF
TRBD2 | . | TRBJ2-5 | TRBV5-1 | TGCGCCAGCAGCTTGGCATGGGGGGGAAAAGAGACCCAGTACTTC | CASSLAWGGKETQYF
TRBD1 | . | TRBJ1-1 | TRBV5-1 | TGCGCCAGCAGCTCCCGGCAGGGGGCTGTGAACACTGAAGCTTTCTTT | CASSSRQGAVNTEAFF
. | . | TRBJ2-1 | TRBV6-5 | TGTGCCAGCAAGGAGGGGTTCTCCTACAATGAGCAGTTCTTC | CASKEGFSYNEQFF
. | . | TRBJ1-3 | TRBV9 | TGTGCCAGCAGCGTAAAACAGGGCGGCACCATATATTTT | CASSVKQGGTIYF
. | . | TRBJ1-6 | TRBV5-1 | TGCGCCAGCACTTTAGGGGTGTTGGATTCACCCCTCCACTTT | CASTLGVLDSPLHF
. | . | TRBJ1-5 | TRBV27 | TGTGCCAGCAGTCCCTCCTCGACAGGCCATAGCAATCAGCCCCAGCATTTT | CASSPSSTGHSNQPQHF